The source of this T cell receptor (beta chain) is a study of shared clonotypes between healthy human individuals. Selected positively for CCR7 and CD45RO-negative, naive CD8 cells excluded terminally differentiated effector memory CD45RA+ cells. The study drew all its donors from Caucasian adults living in Nashville, Tennessee. Clones were sequenced by immunoSEQ multiplex PCR, and TCRdb holds only the in-frame ones, with some missing. This table has around 2,100,000 clones, approximately 94% appearing once. V was cut by 4 bases and J by 3 bases, with 9 bases left in between. The length of the CDR3 is 13 residues. Germline V gene sequence: CDR1 LNHDA, CDR2 SQIVND (reference sequence).

The TCR originated in a man younger than 35 in good health. The chain combines TRBV19 with TRBJ1-1; tentatively, D is TRBD1 (5 bases). The specimen was naive CD8+ T cells sorted from blood. The CDR3 DNA is TGTGCCAGTAGTACAGCGGGGGACACTGAAGCTTTCTTT. Amino acid sequence: CASSTAGDTEAFF.